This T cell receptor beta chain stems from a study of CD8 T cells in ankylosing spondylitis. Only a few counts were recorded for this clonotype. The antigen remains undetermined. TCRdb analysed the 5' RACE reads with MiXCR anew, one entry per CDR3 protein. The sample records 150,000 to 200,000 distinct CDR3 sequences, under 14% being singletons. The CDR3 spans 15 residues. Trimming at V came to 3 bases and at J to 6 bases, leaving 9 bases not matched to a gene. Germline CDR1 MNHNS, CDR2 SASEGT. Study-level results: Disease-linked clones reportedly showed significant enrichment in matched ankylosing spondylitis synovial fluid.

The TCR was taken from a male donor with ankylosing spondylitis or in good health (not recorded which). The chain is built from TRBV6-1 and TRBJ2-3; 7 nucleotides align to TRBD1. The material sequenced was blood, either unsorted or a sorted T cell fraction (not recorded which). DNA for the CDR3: TGTGCCAGCAGTGACCCAGGGGGTAGCGCGGATACGCAGTATTTT. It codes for CASSDPGGSADTQYF.